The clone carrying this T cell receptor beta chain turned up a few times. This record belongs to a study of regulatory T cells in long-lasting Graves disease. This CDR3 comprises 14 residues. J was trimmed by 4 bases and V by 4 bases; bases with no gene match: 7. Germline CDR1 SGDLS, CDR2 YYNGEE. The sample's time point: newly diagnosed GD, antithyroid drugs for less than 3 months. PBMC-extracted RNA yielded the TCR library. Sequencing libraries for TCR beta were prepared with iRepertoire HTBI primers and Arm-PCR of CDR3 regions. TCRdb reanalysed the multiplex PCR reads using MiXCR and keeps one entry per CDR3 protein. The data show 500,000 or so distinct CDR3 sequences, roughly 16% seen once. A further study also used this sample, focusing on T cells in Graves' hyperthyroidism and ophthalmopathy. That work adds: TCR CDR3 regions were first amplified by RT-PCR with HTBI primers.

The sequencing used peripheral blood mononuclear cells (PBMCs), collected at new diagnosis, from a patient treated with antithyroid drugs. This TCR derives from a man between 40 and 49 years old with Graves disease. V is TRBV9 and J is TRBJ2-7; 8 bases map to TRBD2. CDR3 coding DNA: TGTGCCAGCAGCCCGGGGGGGCAGGCTTACGAGCAGTACTTC. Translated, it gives CASSPGGQAYEQYF.